This T cell receptor (beta chain) was sequenced during a study of cytomegalovirus exposure and HLA in healthy donors (dated by TCRdb to 2015 to 2018). Background on the whole study: An earlier analysis of more than 550 of the donors reported approximately 300 Gb of sequence data and 95 million to 120 million unique TCR beta sequences obtained from approximately 180 million T cells. About 320 gigabases of sequencing data and approximately 93 million unique TCR sequences were included in an early release covering roughly 600 HLA-typed donors. The genetic ancestry cluster associated with self-reported Caucasian donors included over 65% of the roughly 390 genotyped donors. The study was designed to test whether signatures of past pathogen exposure could be identified by cataloging public T cell receptors. The study profiled the T cell repertoires of 500 to 800 subjects by immunosequencing and related them to cytomegalovirus serostatus. In addition to the first cohort of approximately 670 subjects, a separate validation cohort of approximately 120 different subjects was used. High-throughput TCR immunosequencing, statistical association of individual TCRs with disease status, and machine learning were combined to predict cytomegalovirus infection status. In a later analysis, previously published TCR beta repertoires from 500 to 750 donors were re-analyzed and high-resolution HLA genotyping was added so that TCR occurrence patterns could be studied. Rather than drawing on any new phenotypic data, the later analysis identified candidate immune exposures from TCR beta sequences and the way those sequences occurred across donors. An earlier analysis of 587 of the donors used high-throughput TCR beta sequencing to judge whether each TCR beta V gene segment behaved as functional or pseudogenic. Donor age, sex, ethnicity and CMV serostatus were collected together with the repertoire data. A later genetic analysis took genome-wide SNP genotypes for about 55% of the 666 donors and used that subset as a discovery cohort. Every repertoire in the discovery cohort had been generated on one and the same sequencing platform. Class I and class II HLA loci were covered by the typing at four-digit resolution. The number of typed donors differed by locus: about 629-640 for A, B, C, DRB1 and DQB1; some 500 for DQA1; around 610 for DPA1; and some 470 for DPB1. Roughly 5 DR-DQ haplotypes were handled as single units for association and clustering, since linkage in the cohort was strong. On average, approximately 250,000 unique TCR beta nucleotide sequences were sequenced per donor among 300 to 500 genotyped donors of the cohort, with roughly 18% of those sequences being non-productive.

The CDR3 spans 13 residues, from the cysteine through the phenylalanine. The CDR3 DNA has 39 bases and is translated from base 1. The germline V gene yields MNHNS for CDR1 and SASEGT for CDR2. Study-wide findings and limitations: Specific HLA alleles were associated with more than 15,000 TCR beta sequences at a false discovery rate of 0.05 in a later analysis. In a later analysis, HLA-associated TCR beta chains were found to be more clonally expanded and to have lower generation probabilities than equally common non-associated chains. HLA typing was unavailable for some donors at each locus, so association tests used only the typed subset. When HLA alleles, especially DR and DQ, strongly co-occurred, attributing TCR associations to individual alleles was difficult. In a later analysis, several top co-occurrence clusters were reported to appear linked to parvovirus B19, influenza, CMV and Epstein-Barr virus. In this cohort, only TCR beta chains were sequenced, and detectable features were limited by the absence of alpha or paired-chain data. A further reported finding was that TCR beta sequences accurately predicted the HLA-A and HLA-B alleles for most subjects in the first cohort. Linkage disequilibrium might explain the correlated functional status among segregating V segments, but an unknown experimental factor could not be ruled out. According to a later genetic analysis, donors in an Asian-associated ancestry cluster had fewer N-insertions in productive TCRs than the roughly 670-donor mean. In the study, some 180 TCR beta chains were listed as associated with cytomegalovirus. In a later genetic analysis, a missense DCLRE1C variant was associated with V-gene and J-gene trimming of TCR beta chains, and the association was replicated in an independent cohort. While some public TCRs were present in many individuals, most TCR sequences turned up only very rarely across donors. According to the authors, the approach could potentially be generalized to other disease states and immunological phenotypes. According to a later analysis, TCR association rates differed among HLA loci, with DRB1 alleles showing the most associated TCRs and HLA-C alleles showing the fewest. A cluster of highly shared sequence variants was judged likely to represent a technical artifact of the sequencing pipeline. In an earlier analysis of around 600 of the donors, most TCR beta V segments appeared in productive rearrangements about 87% or about 30% of the time, broadly matching IMGT annotations. Some IMGT-functional V segments, including TRBV6-2 and TRBV6-3, could not be distinguished by the 87-base-pair reads and were therefore excluded. Cytomegalovirus status was reported to be diagnosed by the classifier with high specificity and sensitivity in both the original and validation cohorts. According to a later analysis, most CMV-associated TCR beta chains appeared to be HLA-restricted, and the HLA associations seemed to be driven largely by CMV exposure. The presence/absence analyses assumed that sequencing depth was roughly uniform across donors, and that assumption may not be true. In vitro tests confirmed that a few of the cytomegalovirus-associated TCR beta chains recognize cytomegalovirus antigens. The only immune exposure information available for the cohort was CMV serostatus. Seventeen rarely observed V segments, including chromosome 9 orphons, were excluded from the earlier analysis of about 610 of the donors because counts were too low.

The cohort consisted of 666 healthy bone marrow donors. At the time of sampling, all cohort members were nominally healthy, though unrecorded immune exposures were likely present. The donor tested CMV seronegative, placing the donor among the 350 to 400 seronegative members of the cohort. A peripheral blood sample was collected from each donor, and TCR beta sequencing was performed on peripheral blood mononuclear cells. The Qiagen DNeasy Blood Extraction Kit was used to extract genomic DNA from the blood cell samples. To prepare the library, the immunoSEQ multiplex PCR assay was applied. A mixture of 60 forward primers for TCR Vbeta segments and 13 reverse primers for TCR Jbeta segments was used in the multiplex PCR. A multiplex PCR assay on genomic DNA amplified the CDR3 region of rearranged TCR beta genes. On the Illumina HiSeq System, the amplified TCR beta libraries were sequenced as 87-base-pair reads. Processing in the source paper ran as follows. Across the 700 or so repertoires, a later analysis counted 60 million to 90 million unique TCR beta chains, 9.5 million to 12 million of which were shared by at least two donors. Raw reads were error-corrected and collapsed into unique sequences by a nearest-neighbor algorithm in which closely related sequences were merged to remove PCR and sequencing errors. Alignment of CDR3 sequences to IMGT reference sequences was used to assign V, D and J gene segments. Each retained sequence needed at least a six-nucleotide match to both a V gene segment and a J gene segment. Rearrangements were classified as productive when the CDR3 lacked stop codons and remained in frame with V and J, and all other rearrangements were classified as non-productive. CDR3 was defined by IMGT convention, running from the second conserved V-encoded cysteine to the conserved J-encoded phenylalanine. The earlier analysis of about 590 of the donors excluded sequences that lacked an unambiguous match to a single V gene segment. An earlier analysis of a few hundred of the donors classified V segments as functional when productive rearrangements were above 56.7% and as segregating when the standard deviation between donors was above 5%. A statistical classification framework was developed to diagnose cytomegalovirus status using the catalog of TCR beta chain sequences. A later analysis assigned V and J genes by comparing TCR nucleotide sequences with IMGT/GENE-DB human TR gene sequences. The TCRdist pipeline was used in a later analysis to assign CDR3 sequences and most-parsimonious VDJ recombination scenarios. A later analysis defined each TCR beta chain by its CDR3 amino acid sequence plus V-gene family, and excluded reads lacking a unique V-gene family. In a later analysis, a few hundred highly shared, low-generation-probability nucleotide sequences were removed to address suspected cross-contamination and a sequencing artifact. In a later analysis, a clonal expansion index was calculated for each public chain from normalized within-repertoire ranks of inferred template counts. Generation probabilities in a later analysis came from a VDJ recombination model fitted to out-of-frame rearrangements, and those results were checked against IGoR. A later analysis scored TCR-TCR, TCR-HLA and TCR-CMV co-occurrence with hypergeometric tests, applying a repertoire-size bias correction to TCR pairs. False discovery rates were estimated in a later analysis by permuting HLA or CMV assignments 20 times. In a later analysis, co-occurring TCRs were grouped using DBSCAN, with TCRdist sequence similarity added in when clustering inside HLA-allele-positive subsets. For co-occurrence clustering, repertoires with fewer than 30,000 or more than 120,000 public chains were excluded, along with roughly 5 repertoires with anomalous nucleotide sharing. In its TCRdb copy, this immuneACCESS table keeps in-frame sequences only and misses some clones. Where compared with another copy, unresolved V genes explain less than half of these, and the others have no known cause. Clone size and V and J calls were adopted from that table, with D and trimming inferred from the DNA. Within this sample are about 180,000 clones, with about 82% of them counted one time only. Of the sample, roughly 1.5% is held by the ten largest clones.

Comments on this clone: Its specific antigen is unknown. Mismatch with germline at one junction end may stem from a read error.

The chain is assembled from TRBV6-1 and TRBJ2-7, and the D gene may be TRBD2, 6 bases matching. Source material: PBMCs. The source is a man between 18 and 29 years old in good health and CMV-seronegative. The sequenced DNA: TGTGCCTGCAGTCCAACGGGGGTCTCCGAGCAGTACTTC. The translation is CACSPTGVSEQYF.